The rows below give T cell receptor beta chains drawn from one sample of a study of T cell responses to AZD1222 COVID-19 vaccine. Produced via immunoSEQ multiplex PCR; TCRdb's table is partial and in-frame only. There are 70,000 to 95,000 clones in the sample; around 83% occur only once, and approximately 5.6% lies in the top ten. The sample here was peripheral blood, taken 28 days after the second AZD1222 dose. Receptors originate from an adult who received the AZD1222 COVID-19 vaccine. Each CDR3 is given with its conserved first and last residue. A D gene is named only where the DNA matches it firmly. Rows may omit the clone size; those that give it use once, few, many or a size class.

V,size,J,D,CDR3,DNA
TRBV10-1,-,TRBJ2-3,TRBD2,CASSPGTSGGPPQYF,TGCGCCAGCAGCCCCGGGACTAGCGGGGGACCTCCGCAGTATTTT
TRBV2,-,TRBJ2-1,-,CATEGEGNEQFF,TGTGCCACAGAGGGAGAGGGCAATGAGCAGTTCTTC
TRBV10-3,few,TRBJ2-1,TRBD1,CAIRDPGQGASNEQFF,TGTGCCATCAGGGACCCCGGACAGGGGGCGAGCAATGAGCAGTTCTTC
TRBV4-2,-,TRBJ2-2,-,CASSQGQYLQKNTGELFF,TGTGCCAGCAGCCAGGGACAATACCTACAAAAGAACACCGGGGAGCTGTTTTTT
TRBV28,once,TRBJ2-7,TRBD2,CASRPGLAYEQYF,TGTGCCAGCAGGCCGGGACTAGCGTACGAGCAGTACTTC
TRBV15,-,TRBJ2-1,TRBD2,CATSGGGGGGNEQFF,TGTGCCACCAGCGGAGGAGGCGGGGGGGGAAATGAGCAGTTCTTC
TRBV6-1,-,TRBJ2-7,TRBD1,CASSEYGSGTGSSYEQYF,TGTGCCAGCAGTGAGTACGGTTCAGGGACAGGGAGCTCCTACGAGCAGTACTTC
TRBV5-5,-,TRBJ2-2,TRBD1,CASSLKGQGTGELFF,TGTGCCAGCAGCTTAAAGGGACAGGGTACCGGGGAGCTGTTTTTT
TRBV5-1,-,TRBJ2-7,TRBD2,CASSASGAGGSYEQYF,TGCGCCAGCAGCGCATCCGGAGCGGGGGGATCCTACGAGCAGTACTTC
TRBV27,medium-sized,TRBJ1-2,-,CASSLYPSDGYGYTF,TGTGCCAGCAGTTTATATCCCTCCGACGGATATGGCTACACCTTC
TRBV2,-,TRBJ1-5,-,CASSVESWSVKHF,TGTGCCAGCAGTGTAGAATCTTGGTCGGTAAAGCATTTT
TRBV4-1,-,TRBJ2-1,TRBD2,CASSQWLAGDNEQFF,TGCGCCAGCAGCCAGTGGCTAGCGGGGGACAATGAGCAGTTCTTC
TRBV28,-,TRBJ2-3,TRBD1,CASSPPDRAGTQYF,TGTGCCAGCAGTCCCCCCGACAGGGCAGGTACGCAGTATTTT
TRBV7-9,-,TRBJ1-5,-,CASSLGAVSNQPQHF,TGTGCCAGCAGCTTAGGAGCAGTTAGCAATCAGCCCCAGCATTTT
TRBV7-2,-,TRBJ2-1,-,CASSQAGNRYNEQFF,TGTGCCAGCAGCCAGGCGGGGAACCGCTACAATGAGCAGTTCTTC
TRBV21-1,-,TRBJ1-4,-,CASSKIGGGNEKLFF,TGTGCCAGCAGCAAAATAGGCGGTGGGAATGAAAAACTGTTTTTT
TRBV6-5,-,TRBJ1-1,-,CASSYLGSVTEAFF,TGTGCCAGCAGTTACCTGGGTTCGGTCACTGAAGCTTTCTTT
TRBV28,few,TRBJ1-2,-,CASSTGQRYGYTF,TGTGCCAGCAGTACCGGACAGCGCTATGGCTACACCTTC
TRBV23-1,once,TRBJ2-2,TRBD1,CASSQETGGLEGTGELFF,TGCGCCAGCAGTCAAGAGACAGGGGGCCTCGAGGGCACCGGGGAGCTGTTTTTT
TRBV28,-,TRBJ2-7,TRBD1,CASSATITTGQNSYEQYF,TGTGCCAGCAGTGCTACAATAACGACGGGACAGAACTCCTACGAGCAGTACTTC
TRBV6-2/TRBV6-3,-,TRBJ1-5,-,CASSYSIRPEEPQHF,TGTGCCAGCAGTTACTCGATCAGGCCTGAAGAGCCCCAGCATTTT
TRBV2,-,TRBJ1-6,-,CASRVPLQNSPLHF,TGTGCCAGCAGGGTCCCTCTTCAGAATTCACCCCTCCACTTT
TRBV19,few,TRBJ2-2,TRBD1,CASQPRTGGTGELFF,TGTGCCAGTCAACCCCGGACAGGGGGGACCGGGGAGCTGTTTTTT
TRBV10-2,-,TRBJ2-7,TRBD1,CASSVDRAWDEQYF,TGCGCCAGCAGTGTCGACAGGGCATGGGACGAGCAGTACTTC
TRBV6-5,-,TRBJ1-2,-,CASSPLRQQVYGYTF,TGTGCCAGCAGTCCGTTACGTCAACAGGTCTATGGCTACACCTTC
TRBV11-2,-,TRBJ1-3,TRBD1,CASSAIAGTGGNTIYF,TGTGCCAGCAGCGCGATCGCCGGGACAGGGGGGAACACCATATATTTT
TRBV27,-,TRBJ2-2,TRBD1,CASEQGGRNTGELFF,TGTGCCAGCGAACAGGGGGGCAGGAACACCGGGGAGCTGTTTTTT
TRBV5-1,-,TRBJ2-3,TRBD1,CASSQPGQGTPATQYF,TGCGCCAGCAGCCAGCCGGGACAGGGTACGCCCGCTACGCAGTATTTT
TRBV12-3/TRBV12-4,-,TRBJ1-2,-,CASWAGYGYTF,TGTGCCAGCTGGGCCGGCTATGGCTACACCTTC
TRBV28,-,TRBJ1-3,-,CASSFEMAVGNTIYF,TGTGCCAGCAGTTTTGAGATGGCAGTTGGAAACACCATATATTTT
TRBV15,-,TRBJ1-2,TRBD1,CATSNPDRGGYGYTF,TGTGCCACCAGTAACCCGGACAGGGGTGGGTATGGCTACACCTTC
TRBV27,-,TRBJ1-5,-,CASSRERDQPQHF,TGTGCCAGCAGCAGGGAGAGGGATCAGCCCCAGCATTTT
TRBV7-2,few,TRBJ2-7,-,CASSYPASLEQYF,TGTGCCAGCAGCTACCCGGCCTCCCTCGAGCAGTACTTC
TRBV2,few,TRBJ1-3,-,CASSELRREGNTIYF,TGTGCCAGCAGTGAACTAAGACGGGAGGGAAACACCATATATTTT
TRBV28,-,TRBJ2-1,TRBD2,CASSSQLAGRDEQFF,TGTGCCAGCAGTTCCCAGCTAGCGGGTCGGGATGAGCAGTTCTTC
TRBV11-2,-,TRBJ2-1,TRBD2,CASSPGGRRGDEQFF,TGTGCCAGCAGCCCGGGGGGGCGGCGCGGCGATGAGCAGTTCTTC
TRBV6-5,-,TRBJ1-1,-,CALTVDITTEAFF,TGTGCTCTCACAGTCGACATCACGACTGAAGCTTTCTTT
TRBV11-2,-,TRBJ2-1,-,CASSRDGIAGNEQFF,TGTGCCAGCAGCCGAGACGGGATCGCAGGGAATGAGCAGTTCTTC
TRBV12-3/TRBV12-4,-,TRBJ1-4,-,CASSLSDLKLFF,TGTGCCAGCAGTTTGTCAGATTTAAAACTGTTTTTT
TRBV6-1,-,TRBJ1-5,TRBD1,CATRPGQSFNQPQHF,TGTGCCACCCGACCGGGACAGAGTTTTAATCAGCCCCAGCATTTT
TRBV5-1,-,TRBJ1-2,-,CASSLEDQNGYTF,TGCGCCAGCAGCTTGGAGGACCAAAATGGCTACACCTTC
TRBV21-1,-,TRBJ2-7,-,CASGPCQKLVLTRVREQYF,TGTGCCAGCGGACCGTGCCAAAAATTGGTCCTAACGAGGGTGCGCGAGCAGTACTTC
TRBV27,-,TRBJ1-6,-,CASSARQIGGSPLHF,TGTGCCAGCAGTGCTAGGCAAATCGGGGGTTCACCCCTCCACTTT
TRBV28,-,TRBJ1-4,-,CASSPLGKTNEKLFF,TGTGCCAGCAGTCCACTGGGGAAAACTAATGAAAAACTGTTTTTT